This TCR beta chain was captured in a study of T cells in Graves' hyperthyroidism and ophthalmopathy. V was pared by 1 base and J by 1 base, with 3 bases of the junction left unmatched. Per germline, CDR1 SQVTM and CDR2 ANQGSEA. The CDR3 is 14 residues long. TCR beta CDR3 sequences were amplified from RNA transcripts. With the HTBI primer set, the TCR CDR3 went through a first round of RT-PCR. TCRdb used MiXCR to reprocess the multiplex PCR reads, holding one entry per CDR3 protein. The repertoire holds around 760,000 distinct CDR3 sequences, with 30% to 40% as singletons. This clonotype was seen many times.

Sequenced input: blood. The chain carries TRBV29-1 and TRBJ1-1; 7 bases are shared with TRBD1. The sequence was collected from a woman aged 40 to 50 with Graves' hyperthyroidism. The CDR3 reads CSVEVQGKNTEAFF. CDR3 DNA sequence: TGCAGCGTTGAAGTACAGGGGAAGAACACTGAAGCTTTCTTT.